Following are 21 T cell receptor beta chains from one sample sequenced in a study of cytomegalovirus exposure and HLA in healthy donors (dated by TCRdb to about 2017). Receptors were amplified or captured by the immunoSEQ multiplex PCR assay. A mixture of 60 forward primers for TCR Vbeta segments and 13 reverse primers for TCR Jbeta segments was used in the multiplex PCR. Entries here come from immuneACCESS through TCRdb and include only in-frame sequences with V and J called. Some clones fail to appear in such tables; in the studies checked, an unresolved V gene covers under half of the shortfall, and the cause of the remainder is unknown. The table for this sample lists 150,000 or so clones; about 80% of them were counted only once. The ten largest clones add up to approximately 1.4% of the sample. Material: PBMCs. The receptors derive from a man younger than 45 in good health and CMV-seronegative.

This chain links TRBV7-9 with TRBJ2-1, with 12 bases lining up with TRBD2. The germline gives CDR1 SEHNR, CDR2 FQNEAQ (reference sequence). The CDR3 runs to 15 residues. The trim removed 2 bases at V and 9 bases at J, leaving 5 bases unmatched. The CDR3 sequence: CASSLLAGGPSEQFF. The CDR3 nucleotides are TGTGCCAGCAGCTTACTAGCGGGGGGGCCCAGTGAGCAGTTCTTC.

The rearrangement joins TRBV5-4 to TRBJ2-7; a weak D match, TRBD1 (5 bases). The V end was cut by 4 bases, the J end by 7 bases, with 15 bases between. Germline CDR1 and CDR2: SGHNT and YYREEE (reference sequence). The CDR3 extends over 13 amino acids. The DNA for the CDR3 is TGTGCCAGCAGCCCGCGGCAGGGCTGGGAGCAGTACTTC. Amino acid sequence: CASSPRQGWEQYF.

The chain is built from TRBV5-6 and TRBJ1-2; no reliable D call. The CDR3 is 14 amino acids. Germline V lookup: CDR1 SGHDT, CDR2 YYEEEE. The ends were cut back, 4 bases at V and 0 bases at J, with 10 bases in the middle. The CDR3 here is CASSLPGSNYGYTF. The CDR3 nucleotides read TGTGCCAGCAGCCTGCCGGGTTCTAACTATGGCTACACCTTC.

The chain couples TRBV5-4 to TRBJ2-1; 8 bases line up with TRBD2. The CDR3 length is 17 residues. Germline-derived CDR1 and CDR2 are SGHNT and YYREEE (reference sequence). Trimming removed 0 bases from V and 7 bases from J; junction bases left unmatched: 12. Here the CDR3 DNA reads TGTGCCAGCAGCTTGGGTCGGGCTAGCGGGTTCCTTAATGAGCAGTTCTTC. Amino acids: CASSLGRASGFLNEQFF.

The chain uses TRBV14 and TRBJ2-2, with 13 bases aligning to TRBD2. CDR1 is SGHDN and CDR2 is FVKESK in the germline V gene. The CDR3 totals 19 residues. With V trimmed by 4 bases and J by 7 bases, 15 bases remained unmatched. The CDR3 nucleotides read TGTGCCAGCAGCCCGGGACTAGCGGGATCCCTCCGTGCCGGCGGGGAGCTGTTTTTT. Amino acid sequence: CASSPGLAGSLRAGGELFF.

V usage is TRBV6-5 and J usage is TRBJ1-1; 7 nucleotides line up with TRBD1. With V trimmed by 6 bases and J by 10 bases, 17 bases remained unmatched. This CDR3 comprises 15 residues. Germline V CDR1 and CDR2: MNHEY, SVGAGI. The CDR3 DNA follows: TGTGCCAGCAGCCGCGGGACAGCCGTGGCGCAGCGAGCTTTCTTT. Residues: CASSRGTAVAQRAFF.

A few counts support this clone. J is TRBJ2-7 and V is TRBV6-6, with TRBD2 as a possible D gene (6 bases). The germline V gene has CDR1 MNHNY and CDR2 SVGAGI (reference sequence). Trimming cost V 6 bases and J 0 bases, with 12 bases left between them. The CDR3 is made up of 14 amino acids. CDR3 nucleotide sequence: TGTGCCAGCAGGCGGGACGGCACCTCCTACGAGCAGTACTTC. Translation gives CASRRDGTSYEQYF.

The genes are TRBV5-4 and TRBJ1-1; 8 nucleotides align to TRBD1. The germline V gene encodes CDR1 SGHNT and CDR2 YYREEE (reference sequence). J was trimmed by 5 bases and V by 1 base; bases with no gene match: 4. The CDR3 sequence is 14 residues long. CDR3 DNA sequence: TGTGCCAGCAGCTTGCAGGGGGCGATTACTGAAGCTTTCTTT. Its translation: CASSLQGAITEAFF.

The rearrangement joins TRBV7-3 to TRBJ2-7, with a tentative D call TRBD2 (6 bases). The germline V gene encodes CDR1 SGHTA and CDR2 FQGTGA. Trimming stripped 5 bases from V and 6 bases from J, with 14 bases between. The CDR3 totals 13 residues. CDR3 sequence: CASSQIREAEQYF. DNA for the CDR3: TGTGCCAGCAGCCAAATAAGGGAGGCCGAGCAGTACTTC. The variable domain in full, with the rest retrieved from reference TRBV7-3 and TRBJ2-7, is GAGVSQTPSNKVTEKGKYVELRCDPISGHTALYWYRQSLGQGPEFLIYFQGTGAADDSGLPNDRFFAVRPEGSVSTLKIQRTERGDSAVYLCASSQIREAEQYFGPGTRLTVT.

This chain joins TRBV18 and TRBJ2-1, with 13 bases fitting TRBD2. The V gene end was trimmed by 3 bases and the J gene end by 9 bases; junction bases not matched to a gene: 11. Germline V gene sequence: CDR1 KGHSH, CDR2 LQKENI. The CDR3 covers 17 residues. CDR3: CASSPPGLAGDQSEQFF. The DNA of the CDR3 is TGTGCCAGCTCACCTCCCGGACTAGCGGGGGATCAGTCTGAGCAGTTCTTC.

The rearrangement joins TRBV30 to TRBJ2-7; 11 bases are a match to TRBD2. The CDR3 is made up of 14 amino acids. Germline CDR1 reads GTSNPN; CDR2 reads SVGIG (reference sequence). The J segment lost 4 bases and the V segment lost 7 bases, leaving 9 bases of the junction unmatched. CDR3 loop: CAFSGLAGQYEQYF. The CDR3 bases are TGTGCCTTCTCCGGACTAGCGGGCCAATACGAGCAGTACTTC.

This clone occurred a few times. The gene calls are TRBV7-2 and TRBJ2-7, with no clear D. Germline CDR1 is SGHTA and CDR2 is FQGNSA. This CDR3 contains 14 residues. The ends were cut back, 2 bases at V and 0 bases at J, with 8 bases in the middle. CDR3 sequence (DNA): TGTGCCAGCAGCTTAATAGCCAGCTCCTACGAGCAGTACTTC. This gives the protein CASSLIASSYEQYF.

The CDR3 coding sequence is TGTGCCAGCAGCCCCGACCGAGCGAAAGAGACCCAGTACTTC. This sequence encodes CASSPDRAKETQYF. The gene calls are TRBV2 and TRBJ2-5, with D unclear. Germline loops: CDR1 SNHLY, CDR2 FYNNEI. The CDR3 totals 14 residues. Trimming pared 6 bases from V and 3 bases from J, leaving 14 bases between.

As to this clone: The junction and the germline gene differ at one end; a read error may be behind it. The V call is TRBV27, the J call TRBJ2-7; TRBD1 agrees at 7 bases. CDR3 length: 13 amino acids. Germline V gene sequence: CDR1 MNHEY, CDR2 SMNVEV (reference sequence). The CDR3 protein is CASSQGDSYERYF. The DNA of the CDR3 is TGTGCCAGCAGTCAAGGGGACAGCTACGAGCGGTACTTC.

This clone was found a few times. J is TRBJ1-5 and V is TRBV9, with TRBD1 matching 7 bases. The CDR3 has 15 amino acids. The J segment lost 5 bases and the V segment lost 0 bases, leaving 5 bases of the junction unmatched. Germline V gene lookup returns CDR1 SGDLS and CDR2 YYNGEE. The CDR3 DNA sequence: TGTGCCAGCAGCGTAGGGACAGGTATGTATCAGCCCCAGCATTTT. Residues: CASSVGTGMYQPQHF.

Comments on this clone: The junction departs from germline at one end; a sequencing error may be responsible. V and J are TRBV25-1 and TRBJ2-6; D is perhaps TRBD1 (5 bases). Germline-derived CDR1 and CDR2 are MGHDK and SYGVNS. This CDR3 has 16 residues. CDR3 coding DNA: TGTGCCAGCAGTGATTCCTGGGGCTCTGAGGCCAACGTCCTGACTTTC. Translation: CASSDSWGSEANVLTF.

J is TRBJ1-2 and V is TRBV9; 7 bases fit TRBD1. CDR1 SGDLS and CDR2 YYNGEE come from the germline V gene. This CDR3 spans 12 amino acids. V lost 3 bases to trimming and J lost 7 bases; unmatched junction nucleotides: 3. The CDR3 coding sequence is TGTGCCAGCAGCGACGACAGGGCTGGCTACACCTTC. Translation: CASSDDRAGYTF.

In this sample, this clone turned up a few times. The chain couples TRBV4-3 to TRBJ2-2, with D maybe TRBD2 (5 bases). CDR1 is LGHNA, CDR2 YSLEER, per germline. The CDR3 totals 17 residues. V was clipped by 3 bases and J by 0 bases, with 14 bases between them. The CDR3: CASSQGLPGTNTGELFF. The DNA of the CDR3 is TGCGCCAGCAGCCAGGGATTGCCGGGAACGAACACCGGGGAGCTGTTTTTT.

This clone was found once. V usage is TRBV6-1 and J usage is TRBJ1-5; 7 nucleotides align to TRBD1. CDR1 MNHNS and CDR2 SASEGT come from the germline V gene. The CDR3 has 14 residues. V dropped 3 bases and J dropped 6; count of bases not matched to a gene: 5. The CDR3 region has the DNA TGTGCCAGCAGTGAGGACAGGAGGGGTCAGCCCCAGCATTTT. Translated, it gives CASSEDRRGQPQHF.

The chain recombines TRBV4-1 with TRBJ1-2; D gene ambiguous. The CDR3 runs 14 residues. Germline values: CDR1 MGHRA, CDR2 YSYEKL. The V end was cut by 0 bases, the J end by 7 bases, with 12 bases between. This CDR3 reads CASSQEEGWGGYTF. In DNA form, the CDR3 reads TGCGCCAGCAGCCAAGAAGAGGGCTGGGGTGGCTACACCTTC.

The J gene is TRBJ1-5, the V gene TRBV30; 7 nucleotides match TRBD1. Germline V gives CDR1 GTSNPN, CDR2 SVGIG (reference sequence). The CDR3 runs to 13 residues. The J segment lost 7 bases and the V segment lost 5 bases, leaving 8 bases of the junction unmatched. The CDR3 DNA reads TGTGCCTGGCAGACAGGGTTAGGGCAGCCCCAGCATTTT. Amino acid sequence: CAWQTGLGQPQHF. Together with reference TRBV30 and TRBJ1-5, the CDR3 gives the full variable domain: SQTIHQWPATLVQPVGSPLSLECTVEGTSNPNLYWYRQAAGRGLQLLFYSVGIGQISSEVPQNLSASRPQDRQFILSSKKLLLSDSGFYLCAWQTGLGQPQHFGDGTRLSIL.